The rows below give T cell receptor beta chains drawn from one sample of a study of blood T cell repertoires in COVID-19. The data were produced by immunoSEQ multiplex PCR, yet TCRdb's version contains in-frame clones alone and is incomplete. This repertoire shows 220,000 or so clones, about 88% found once; its top ten account for 10%. The sample was peripheral blood. These receptors all come from a woman between 45 and 65 years old with COVID-19, enrolled during active disease. Each CDR3 is given with its conserved first and last residue. The order of the fields is V gene, J gene, clone size, D gene, CDR3 protein, CDR3 DNA. D genes are given only for firm matches. A clone size is listed for some rows: how often the clone was seen (once, few, many), or a class if it is expanded.

V gene: TRBV5-4
J gene: TRBJ1-2
clone size: .
D gene: .
CDR3 protein: CASSLGAAYGYTF
CDR3 DNA: TGTGCCAGCAGCTTGGGGGCAGCCTATGGCTACACCTTC

V gene: TRBV5-6
J gene: TRBJ1-1
clone size: .
D gene: .
CDR3 protein: CASSLGPERGGTEAFF
CDR3 DNA: TGTGCCAGCAGCTTGGGCCCTGAGAGGGGAGGGACTGAAGCTTTCTTT

V gene: TRBV2
J gene: TRBJ2-2
clone size: .
D gene: TRBD1
CDR3 protein: CASSDPGQGYTGELFF
CDR3 DNA: TGTGCCAGCAGTGATCCGGGACAGGGTTACACCGGGGAGCTGTTTTTT

V gene: TRBV24-1
J gene: TRBJ2-5
clone size: .
D gene: TRBD2
CDR3 protein: CATSETSRQETQYF
CDR3 DNA: TGTGCCACCAGTGAGACTAGCCGCCAAGAGACCCAGTACTTC

V gene: TRBV6-2/TRBV6-3
J gene: TRBJ1-2
clone size: .
D gene: TRBD1
CDR3 protein: CASSYVDRGRGYTF
CDR3 DNA: TGTGCCAGCAGTTACGTGGACAGGGGGCGAGGCTACACCTTC

V gene: TRBV5-6
J gene: TRBJ1-1
clone size: .
D gene: .
CDR3 protein: CASSIVPREGEAFF
CDR3 DNA: TGTGCCAGCAGCATCGTACCGAGGGAGGGCGAAGCTTTCTTT

V gene: TRBV10-3
J gene: TRBJ2-1
clone size: .
D gene: .
CDR3 protein: CAISPSTYNEQFF
CDR3 DNA: TGTGCCATCAGCCCTTCTACCTACAATGAGCAGTTCTTC

V gene: TRBV21-1
J gene: TRBJ1-6
clone size: .
D gene: .
CDR3 protein: CASSKKPYPDRNKLNSPLHF
CDR3 DNA: TGTGCCAGCAGCAAAAAACCCTACCCAGACAGGAATAAACTTAATTCACCCCTCCACTTT

V gene: TRBV5-4
J gene: TRBJ2-1
clone size: once
D gene: TRBD2
CDR3 protein: CASSPKRTSYGEQFF
CDR3 DNA: TGTGCCAGCAGCCCGAAGAGGACTAGTTATGGTGAGCAGTTCTTC

V gene: TRBV18
J gene: TRBJ2-7
clone size: once
D gene: .
CDR3 protein: CASSGRQGGEQYF
CDR3 DNA: TGTGCCAGCTCAGGACGGCAGGGAGGCGAGCAGTACTTC

V gene: TRBV19
J gene: TRBJ2-1
clone size: once
D gene: TRBD2
CDR3 protein: CASSAASGGAGEQFF
CDR3 DNA: TGTGCCAGTAGTGCCGCTAGCGGGGGGGCTGGTGAGCAGTTCTTC

V gene: TRBV4-1
J gene: TRBJ1-4
clone size: .
D gene: .
CDR3 protein: CASSQDQGNEKLFF
CDR3 DNA: TGCGCCAGCAGCCAAGATCAGGGAAATGAAAAACTGTTTTTT

V gene: TRBV30
J gene: TRBJ1-3
clone size: few
D gene: .
CDR3 protein: CAWSAWDSSSGNTIYF
CDR3 DNA: TGTGCCTGGAGTGCCTGGGACTCCAGCTCTGGAAACACCATATATTTT

V gene: TRBV28
J gene: TRBJ2-7
clone size: .
D gene: .
CDR3 protein: CASSSASGDYEQYF
CDR3 DNA: TGTGCCAGCAGTTCGGCTTCAGGGGACTACGAGCAGTACTTC

V gene: TRBV6-6
J gene: TRBJ1-5
clone size: .
D gene: .
CDR3 protein: CASSYSGAGDRQPQHF
CDR3 DNA: TGTGCCAGCAGTTACTCGGGGGCAGGGGACCGTCAGCCCCAGCATTTT

V gene: TRBV4-2
J gene: TRBJ1-6
clone size: .
D gene: TRBD1
CDR3 protein: CASSRPRGQGSYNSPLHF
CDR3 DNA: TGTGCCAGCAGCCGCCCACGGGGACAGGGCTCCTATAATTCACCCCTCCACTTT

V gene: TRBV30
J gene: TRBJ1-1
clone size: .
D gene: .
CDR3 protein: CAWSSPYLRGTEAFF
CDR3 DNA: TGTGCCTGGAGTTCCCCATACCTCAGGGGAACTGAAGCTTTCTTT

V gene: TRBV19
J gene: TRBJ1-4
clone size: .
D gene: TRBD1
CDR3 protein: CASSIQGQGLAEKLFF
CDR3 DNA: TGTGCCAGTAGTATACAGGGACAGGGGTTGGCCGAAAAACTGTTTTTT

V gene: TRBV11-2
J gene: TRBJ1-3
clone size: .
D gene: TRBD1
CDR3 protein: CASSTRTGTVTGNTIYF
CDR3 DNA: TGTGCCAGCAGCACACGGACAGGGACCGTAACAGGAAACACCATATATTTT

V gene: TRBV7-8
J gene: TRBJ1-2
clone size: .
D gene: TRBD1
CDR3 protein: CGAGTGWGSESYTF
CDR3 DNA: TGTGGAGCCGGGACAGGGTGGGGCTCAGAAAGCTACACCTTC

V gene: TRBV25-1
J gene: TRBJ2-7
clone size: .
D gene: TRBD2
CDR3 protein: CATGSGTRPYEQYF
CDR3 DNA: TGTGCCACCGGGAGCGGGACCCGGCCATACGAGCAGTACTTC

V gene: TRBV30
J gene: TRBJ1-2
clone size: once
D gene: .
CDR3 protein: CAWSRENYGYTF
CDR3 DNA: TGTGCCTGGAGTCGAGAAAACTATGGCTACACCTTC

V gene: TRBV9
J gene: TRBJ2-7
clone size: .
D gene: TRBD1
CDR3 protein: CATDRDCLSEQYF
CDR3 DNA: TGTGCCACAGACAGGGATTGCCTATCCGAGCAGTACTTC

V gene: TRBV21-1
J gene: TRBJ1-2
clone size: .
D gene: .
CDR3 protein: CASSTRTGTDYYGYTF
CDR3 DNA: TGTGCCAGCAGCACCCGCACCGGGACAGACTACTATGGCTACACCTTC

V gene: TRBV20-1
J gene: TRBJ2-1
clone size: .
D gene: .
CDR3 protein: CSASEGGRNEQFF
CDR3 DNA: TGCAGTGCCAGTGAAGGGGGTCGGAATGAGCAGTTCTTC

V gene: TRBV7-2
J gene: TRBJ2-1
clone size: .
D gene: TRBD1
CDR3 protein: CASSVDRGTYNEQFF
CDR3 DNA: TGTGCCAGCAGCGTTGACAGGGGGACCTACAATGAGCAGTTCTTC

V gene: TRBV5-6
J gene: TRBJ1-2
clone size: .
D gene: .
CDR3 protein: CASSSGAGDGYTF
CDR3 DNA: TGTGCCAGCAGCTCGGGAGCCGGGGATGGCTACACCTTC

V gene: TRBV25-1
J gene: TRBJ1-1
clone size: few
D gene: .
CDR3 protein: CASRYSGNTEAFF
CDR3 DNA: TGTGCCAGCAGATATAGCGGGAACACTGAAGCTTTCTTT

V gene: TRBV9
J gene: TRBJ2-3
clone size: .
D gene: .
CDR3 protein: CASSASGTRLGDTQYF
CDR3 DNA: TGTGCCAGCAGCGCGAGCGGGACACGTCTGGGAGATACGCAGTATTTT

V gene: TRBV5-1
J gene: TRBJ2-3
clone size: .
D gene: .
CDR3 protein: CASSLEQVLTDTQYF
CDR3 DNA: TGCGCCAGCAGCTTGGAGCAGGTTCTCACAGATACGCAGTATTTT

V gene: TRBV25-1
J gene: TRBJ1-4
clone size: .
D gene: TRBD1
CDR3 protein: CASSDPTGGVTNEKLFF
CDR3 DNA: TGTGCCAGCAGTGACCCGACAGGGGGGGTGACTAATGAAAAACTGTTTTTT

V gene: TRBV30
J gene: TRBJ2-1
clone size: .
D gene: .
CDR3 protein: CAWSQGTSWDNEQFF
CDR3 DNA: TGTGCCTGGAGTCAAGGGACTTCTTGGGACAATGAGCAGTTCTTC

V gene: TRBV2
J gene: TRBJ1-4
clone size: .
D gene: .
CDR3 protein: CASSDGRGMGEKLFF
CDR3 DNA: TGTGCCAGCAGTGACGGGAGGGGTATGGGTGAAAAACTGTTTTTT

V gene: TRBV11-3
J gene: TRBJ2-1
clone size: .
D gene: TRBD1
CDR3 protein: CASSPGQGTDNEQFF
CDR3 DNA: TGTGCCAGCAGCCCGGGACAGGGGACCGACAATGAGCAGTTCTTC

V gene: TRBV19
J gene: TRBJ1-2
clone size: few
D gene: TRBD1
CDR3 protein: CASSGQGYGYTF
CDR3 DNA: TGTGCCAGTAGTGGACAGGGTTATGGCTACACCTTC

V gene: TRBV11-2
J gene: TRBJ1-2
clone size: .
D gene: TRBD1
CDR3 protein: CASSLDPWTGANYGYTF
CDR3 DNA: TGTGCCAGCAGCTTAGATCCCTGGACAGGAGCTAACTATGGCTACACCTTC

V gene: TRBV2
J gene: TRBJ2-3
clone size: once
D gene: .
CDR3 protein: CASSERGGRDTQYF
CDR3 DNA: TGTGCCAGCAGTGAGAGGGGGGGCCGAGATACGCAGTATTTT

V gene: TRBV10-2
J gene: TRBJ1-1
clone size: many
D gene: .
CDR3 protein: CATLDYRLLVMNTEAFF
CDR3 DNA: TGCGCCACCCTAGACTACAGACTGTTGGTAATGAACACTGAAGCTTTCTTT

V gene: TRBV2
J gene: TRBJ1-3
clone size: .
D gene: .
CDR3 protein: CASSVDRKISGNTIYF
CDR3 DNA: TGTGCCAGCAGTGTCGACAGAAAAATCTCTGGAAACACCATATATTTT

V gene: TRBV7-2
J gene: TRBJ2-1
clone size: .
D gene: TRBD2
CDR3 protein: CASSVLLAGGPGEQFF
CDR3 DNA: TGTGCCAGCAGCGTACTACTAGCGGGGGGGCCCGGTGAGCAGTTCTTC

V gene: TRBV11-2
J gene: TRBJ2-5
clone size: .
D gene: TRBD2
CDR3 protein: CASRRGAQETQYF
CDR3 DNA: TGTGCCAGCAGGCGGGGGGCCCAAGAGACCCAGTACTTC

V gene: TRBV9
J gene: TRBJ2-7
clone size: .
D gene: TRBD1
CDR3 protein: CASSSQGGAYEQYF
CDR3 DNA: TGTGCCAGCAGTTCACAGGGGGGAGCCTACGAGCAGTACTTC

V gene: TRBV19
J gene: TRBJ1-6
clone size: .
D gene: .
CDR3 protein: CASTSVGTGHSPLHF
CDR3 DNA: TGTGCCAGTACCTCAGTAGGGACTGGTCATTCACCCCTCCACTTT

V gene: TRBV19
J gene: TRBJ1-1
clone size: .
D gene: .
CDR3 protein: CASSMRRGQNTEAFF
CDR3 DNA: TGTGCCAGTAGTATGAGGCGCGGACAAAACACTGAAGCTTTCTTT